The sequence of this T cell receptor beta chain was determined in a study of blood T cell repertoires in COVID-19. Study details: The United States, Italy and Spain provided the acute and convalescent COVID-19 samples. The cDNA or gDNA used as material had been derived from T cells, B-cell-depleted T cells, or PBMCs.

The length of the CDR3 is 16 residues. Germline V gives CDR1 KGHSH, CDR2 LQKENI. Trimming cost V 2 bases and J 2 bases; bases outside gene matches: 6. Study processing details: Amplification with reference gene primers provided the estimates of nucleated cell counts. Libraries were prepared by immunoSEQ multiplex PCR; TCRdb keeps only in-frame clonotypes and omits some of them. The D gene and trimming were derived from the DNA, and the V and J assignments and clone size from that table. This table holds 35,000 to 50,000 clones, 82% found once. This rearrangement joins TRBV18 to TRBJ2-3; 8 nucleotides line up with TRBD2. Material for sequencing was peripheral blood. The receptor was derived from a woman between 65 and 79 years old with acute or convalescent COVID-19. The CDR3 sequence: CASSPSLTSVTDTQYF. As DNA, the CDR3 is TGTGCCAGCTCACCATCGTTGACTAGCGTCACAGATACGCAGTATTTT.